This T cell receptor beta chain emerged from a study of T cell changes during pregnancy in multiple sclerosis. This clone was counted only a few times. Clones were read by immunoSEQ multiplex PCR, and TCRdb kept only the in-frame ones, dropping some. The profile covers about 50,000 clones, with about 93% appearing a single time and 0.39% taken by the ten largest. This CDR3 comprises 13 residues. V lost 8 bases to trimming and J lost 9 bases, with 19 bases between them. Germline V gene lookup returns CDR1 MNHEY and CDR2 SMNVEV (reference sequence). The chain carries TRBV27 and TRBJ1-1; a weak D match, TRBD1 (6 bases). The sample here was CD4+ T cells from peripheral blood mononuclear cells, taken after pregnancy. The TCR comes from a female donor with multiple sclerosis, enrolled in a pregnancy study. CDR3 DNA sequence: TGTGCCAGCTATCCCAATGGGGGCCTTAAAGCTTTCTTT. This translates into CASYPNGGLKAFF.